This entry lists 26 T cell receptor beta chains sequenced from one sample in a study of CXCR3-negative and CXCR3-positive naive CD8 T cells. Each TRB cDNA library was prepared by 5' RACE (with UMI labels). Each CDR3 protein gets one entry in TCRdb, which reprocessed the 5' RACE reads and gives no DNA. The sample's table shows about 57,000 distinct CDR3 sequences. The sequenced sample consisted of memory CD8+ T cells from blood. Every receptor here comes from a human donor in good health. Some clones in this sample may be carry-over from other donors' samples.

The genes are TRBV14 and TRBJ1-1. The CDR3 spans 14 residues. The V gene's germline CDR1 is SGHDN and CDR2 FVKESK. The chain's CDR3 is CASSQELGDTEAFF. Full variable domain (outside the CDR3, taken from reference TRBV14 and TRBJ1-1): EAGVTQFPSHSVIEKGQTVTLRCDPISGHDNLYWYRRVMGKEIKFLLHFVKESKQDESGMPNNRFLAERTGGTYSTLKVQPAELEDSGVYFCASSQELGDTEAFFGQGTRLTVV.

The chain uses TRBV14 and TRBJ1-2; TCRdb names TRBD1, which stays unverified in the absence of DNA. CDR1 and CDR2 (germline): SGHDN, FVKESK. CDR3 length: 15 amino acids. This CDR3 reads CASSQEGRFSYGYTF.

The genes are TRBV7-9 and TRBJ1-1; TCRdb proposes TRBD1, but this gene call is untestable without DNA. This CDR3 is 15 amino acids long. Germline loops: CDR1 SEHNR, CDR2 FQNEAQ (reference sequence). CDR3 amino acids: CASNVDRGSNTEAFF.

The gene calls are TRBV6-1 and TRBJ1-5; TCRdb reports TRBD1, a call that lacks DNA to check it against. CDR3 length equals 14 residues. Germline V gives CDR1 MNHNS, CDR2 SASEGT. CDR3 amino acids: CASSGIGETQPQHF.

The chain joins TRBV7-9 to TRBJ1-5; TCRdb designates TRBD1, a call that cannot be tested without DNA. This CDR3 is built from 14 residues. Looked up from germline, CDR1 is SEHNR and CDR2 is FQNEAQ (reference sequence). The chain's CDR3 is CASSLGQGYQPQHF.

This chain's CDR3 is CASSDQGSYGYTF. The rearrangement uses TRBV10-1 and TRBJ1-2; with no DNA, the TCRdb D assignment of TRBD1 cannot be verified. From germline, CDR1 is WNHNN and CDR2 SYGVQD (reference sequence). This CDR3 contains 13 residues.

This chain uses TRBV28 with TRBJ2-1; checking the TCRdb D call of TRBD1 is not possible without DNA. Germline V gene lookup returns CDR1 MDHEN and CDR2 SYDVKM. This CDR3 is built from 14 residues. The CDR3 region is CASSHTTGFYEQFF.

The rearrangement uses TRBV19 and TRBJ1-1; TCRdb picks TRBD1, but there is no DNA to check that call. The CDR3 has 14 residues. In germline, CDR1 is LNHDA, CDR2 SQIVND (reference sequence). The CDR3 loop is CASSLGQGGTEAFF. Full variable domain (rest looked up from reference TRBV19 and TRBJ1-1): DGGITQSPKYLFRKEGQNVTLSCEQNLNHDAMYWYRQDPGQGLRLIYYSQIVNDFQKGDIAEGYSVSREKKESFPLTVTSAQKNPTAFYLCASSLGQGGTEAFFGQGTRLTVV.

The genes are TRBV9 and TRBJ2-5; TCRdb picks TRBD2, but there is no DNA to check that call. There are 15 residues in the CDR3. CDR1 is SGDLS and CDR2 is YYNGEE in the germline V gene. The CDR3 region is CASSVDVGEGGTQYF.

CDR3 sequence reads: CASRPRQGGTYEQYF. The rearrangement uses TRBV11-2 and TRBJ2-7; TCRdb indicates TRBD1, and absent DNA this call remains unverified. This CDR3 comprises 15 residues. Germline V lookup: CDR1 SGHAT, CDR2 FQNNGV.

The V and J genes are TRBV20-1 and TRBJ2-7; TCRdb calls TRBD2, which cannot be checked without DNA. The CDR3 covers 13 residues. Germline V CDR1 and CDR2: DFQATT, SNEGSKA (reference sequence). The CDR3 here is CSARTSGSHEQYF.

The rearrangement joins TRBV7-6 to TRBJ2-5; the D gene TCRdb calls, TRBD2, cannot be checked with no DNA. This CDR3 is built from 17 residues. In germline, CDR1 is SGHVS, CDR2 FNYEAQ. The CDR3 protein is CASSATGGLAGSETQYF.

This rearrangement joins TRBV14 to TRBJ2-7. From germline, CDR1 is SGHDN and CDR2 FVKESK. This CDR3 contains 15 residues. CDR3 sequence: CASSQESGDSYEQYF.

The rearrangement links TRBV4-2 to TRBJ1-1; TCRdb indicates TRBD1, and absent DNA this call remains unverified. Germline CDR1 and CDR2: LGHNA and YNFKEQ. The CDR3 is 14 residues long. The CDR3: CASSTLTGPTEAFF.

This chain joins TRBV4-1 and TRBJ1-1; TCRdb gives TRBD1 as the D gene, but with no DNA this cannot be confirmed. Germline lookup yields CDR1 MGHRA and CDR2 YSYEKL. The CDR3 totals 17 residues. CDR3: CASSQITGTGGAVKAFF.

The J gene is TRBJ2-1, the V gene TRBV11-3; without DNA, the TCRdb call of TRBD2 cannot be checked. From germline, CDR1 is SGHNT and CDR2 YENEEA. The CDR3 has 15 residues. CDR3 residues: CASRTSRGYYNEQFF.

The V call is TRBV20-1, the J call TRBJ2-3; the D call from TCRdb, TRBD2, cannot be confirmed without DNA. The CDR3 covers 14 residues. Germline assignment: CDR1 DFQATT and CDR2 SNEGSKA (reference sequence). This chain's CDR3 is CSAVTSGRTDTQYF.

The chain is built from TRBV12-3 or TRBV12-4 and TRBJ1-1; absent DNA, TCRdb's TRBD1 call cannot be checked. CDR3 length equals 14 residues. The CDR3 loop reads CASSLAGESTEAFF.

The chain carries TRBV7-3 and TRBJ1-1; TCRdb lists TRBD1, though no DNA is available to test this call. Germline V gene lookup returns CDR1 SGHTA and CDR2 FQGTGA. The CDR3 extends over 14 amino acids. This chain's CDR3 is CASSLIGGLTEAFF.

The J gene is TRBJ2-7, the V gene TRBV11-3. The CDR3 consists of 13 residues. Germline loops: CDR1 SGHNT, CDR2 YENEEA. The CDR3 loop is CASSLRESYEQYF.

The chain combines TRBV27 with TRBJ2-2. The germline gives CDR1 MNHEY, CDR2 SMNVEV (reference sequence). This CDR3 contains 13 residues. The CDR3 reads CASSSGNSGELFF.

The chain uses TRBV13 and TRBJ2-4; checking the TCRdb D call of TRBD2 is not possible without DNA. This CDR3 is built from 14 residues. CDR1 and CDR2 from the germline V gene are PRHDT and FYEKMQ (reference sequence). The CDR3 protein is CASSLGEGQNIQYF.

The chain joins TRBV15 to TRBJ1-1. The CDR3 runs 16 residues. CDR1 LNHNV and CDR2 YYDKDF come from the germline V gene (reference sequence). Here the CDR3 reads CATSRDRLSRGTEAFF.

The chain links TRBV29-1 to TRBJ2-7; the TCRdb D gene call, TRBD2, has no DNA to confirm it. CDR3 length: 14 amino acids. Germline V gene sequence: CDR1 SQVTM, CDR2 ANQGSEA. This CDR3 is CSVEDSGGLDEQYF.

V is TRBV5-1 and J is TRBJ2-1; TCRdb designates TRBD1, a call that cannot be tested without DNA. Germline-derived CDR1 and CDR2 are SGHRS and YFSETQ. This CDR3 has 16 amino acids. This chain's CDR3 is CASGLLGTENHNEQFF. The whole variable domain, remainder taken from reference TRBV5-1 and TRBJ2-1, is KAGVTQTPRYLIKTRGQQVTLSCSPISGHRSVSWYQQTPGQGLQFLFEYFSETQRNKGNFPGRFSGRQFSNSRSEMNVSTLELGDSALYLCASGLLGTENHNEQFFGPGTRLTVL.

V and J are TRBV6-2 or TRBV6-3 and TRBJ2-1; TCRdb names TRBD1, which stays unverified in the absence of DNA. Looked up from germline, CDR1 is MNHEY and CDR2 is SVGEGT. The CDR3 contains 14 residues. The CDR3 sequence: CASSFPSSYNEQFF.